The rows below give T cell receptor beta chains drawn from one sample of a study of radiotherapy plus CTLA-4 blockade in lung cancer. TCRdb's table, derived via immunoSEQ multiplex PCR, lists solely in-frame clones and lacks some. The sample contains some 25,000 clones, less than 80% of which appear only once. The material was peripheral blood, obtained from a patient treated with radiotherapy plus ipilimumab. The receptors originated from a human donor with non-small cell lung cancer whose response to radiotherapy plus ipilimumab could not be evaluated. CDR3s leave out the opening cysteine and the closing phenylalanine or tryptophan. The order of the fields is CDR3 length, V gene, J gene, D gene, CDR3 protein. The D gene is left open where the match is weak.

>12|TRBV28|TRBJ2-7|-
ASRLGPQGREQY
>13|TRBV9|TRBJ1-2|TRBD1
ASSEGGQGNYGYT
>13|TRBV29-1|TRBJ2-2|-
SVGSSTIDTGELF
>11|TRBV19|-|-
ASSSRLTYEQY
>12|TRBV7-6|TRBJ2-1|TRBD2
ASSLGTSGGEQF
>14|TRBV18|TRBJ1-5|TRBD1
ASSPRTGGGNQPQH
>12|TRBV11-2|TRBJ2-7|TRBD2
ASSPLGGVYEQY
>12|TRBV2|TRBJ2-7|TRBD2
ASTGLAASYEQY
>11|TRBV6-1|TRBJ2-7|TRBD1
ASTRTGVYEQY
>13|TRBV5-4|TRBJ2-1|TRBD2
ASSLKLAAYNEQF
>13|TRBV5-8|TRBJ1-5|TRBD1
ASSGQGAIGQPQH
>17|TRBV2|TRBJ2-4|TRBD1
ASSGGTGKYQIAKNIQY
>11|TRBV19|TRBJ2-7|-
ASRSAGLYEQY
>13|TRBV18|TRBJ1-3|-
ASSPPSASRNTIY
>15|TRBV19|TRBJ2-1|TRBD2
ASSIALGTSGGYEQF
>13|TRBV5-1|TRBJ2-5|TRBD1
ASSRGQGSYETQY
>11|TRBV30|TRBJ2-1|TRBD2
AVPGLAGNEQF
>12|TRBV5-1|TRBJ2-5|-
ASSSGLVHETQY
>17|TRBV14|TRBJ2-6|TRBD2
ASSRTPGRASSGANVLT
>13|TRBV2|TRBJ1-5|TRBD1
ASSFGQGATQPQH
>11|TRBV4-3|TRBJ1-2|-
ASSQGRGYGYT
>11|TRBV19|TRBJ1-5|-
ASTRDRNQPQH
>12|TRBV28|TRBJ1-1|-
ASSLPIDSTEAF
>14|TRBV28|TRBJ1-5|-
ASSSLRGNSNQPQH
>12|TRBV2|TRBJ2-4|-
ASTGELAKNIQY
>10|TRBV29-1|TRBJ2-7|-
SVDPGLDEQY
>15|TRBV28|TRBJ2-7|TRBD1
ASSSTIDRGANYEQY
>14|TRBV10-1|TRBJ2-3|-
ASSEWARRNTDTQY
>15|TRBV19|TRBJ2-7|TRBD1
ASSIRLSARTGYEQY
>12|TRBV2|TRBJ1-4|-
ASSVQGFVEKLF
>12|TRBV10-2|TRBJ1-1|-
ASSTGLSYTEAF
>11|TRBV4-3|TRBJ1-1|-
ASSPGQGQEAF
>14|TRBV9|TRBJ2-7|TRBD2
ASSGGMTSGRDEQY
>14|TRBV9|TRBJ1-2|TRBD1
ASSATPTGGSYGYT
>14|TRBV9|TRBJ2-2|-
ASSVVKGSGTGELF
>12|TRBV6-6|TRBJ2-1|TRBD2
ASSGGTSGRAAF
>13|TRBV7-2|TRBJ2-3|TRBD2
ASSQQREFTDTQY
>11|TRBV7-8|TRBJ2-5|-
ASSLPGVETQY
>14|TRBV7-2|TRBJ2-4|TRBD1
ASSLGQGLAKNIQY
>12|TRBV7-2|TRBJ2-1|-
ASSSGQPYNEQF
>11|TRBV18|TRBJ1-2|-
ASSPSEGLGYT
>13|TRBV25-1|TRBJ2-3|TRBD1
ASTPGGRFPDTQY
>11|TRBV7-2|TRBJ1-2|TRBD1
ASKHDRDYGYT
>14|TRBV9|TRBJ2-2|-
ASSVGGVQNTGELF
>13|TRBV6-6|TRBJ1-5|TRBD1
ASSASGGSNQPQH
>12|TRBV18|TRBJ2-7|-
ASSSRTLPYEQY
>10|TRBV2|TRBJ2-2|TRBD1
ASSTGAGELF
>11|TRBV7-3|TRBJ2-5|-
ASSSRVGETQY
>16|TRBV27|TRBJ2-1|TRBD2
ASRPWTSGRYSYNEQF
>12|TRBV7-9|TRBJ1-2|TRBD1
ASSFMDRPSGYT
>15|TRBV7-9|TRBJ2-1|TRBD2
ASSLPGLAGGRNEQF
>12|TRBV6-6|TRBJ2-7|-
ASSYLSQGYEQY
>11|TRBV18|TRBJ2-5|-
ASSPARGETQY
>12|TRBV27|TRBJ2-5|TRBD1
ASSFGTGGETQY
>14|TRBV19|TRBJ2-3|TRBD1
ASSTSRDRGRDTQY
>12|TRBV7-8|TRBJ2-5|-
ASSSTRVKETQY
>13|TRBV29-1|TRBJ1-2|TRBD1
SVEDSTGNNYGYT
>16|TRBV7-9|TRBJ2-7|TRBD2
ASSLGLAGGPFGYEQY
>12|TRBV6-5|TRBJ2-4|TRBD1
ASSRQGGWNIQY
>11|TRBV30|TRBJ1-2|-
AWSLDSSLPYT